Each of the 3 T cell receptor beta chains below was sequenced from the same sample in a study of T cells in tuberculosis. The repertoire was sequenced with immunoSEQ multiplex PCR; TCRdb's copy has only in-frame clones and lacks some. Found here are tens of thousands of clones, about 93% of them singletons; the top ten hold roughly 6.4%. Material for sequencing was PBMCs. These receptors all come from a donor between 10 and 35 years old with latent tuberculosis or without tuberculosis infection.

The CDR3 protein is CASNFPGLVREQYF. The CDR3 DNA follows: TGTGCCAGCAATTTCCCAGGACTGGTGCGGGAGCAGTACTTC. The chain joins TRBV6-1 to TRBJ2-7; a weak D match, TRBD2 (5 bases). The CDR3 extends over 14 amino acids. Germline-derived CDR1 and CDR2 are MNHNS and SASEGT. Between the trimmed V and J ends, which lost 7 bases and 7 bases, there was a span of 20 bases.

This rearrangement joins TRBV27 to TRBJ1-5, with 8 bases matching TRBD1. V gave up 3 bases and J gave up 4 bases; unmatched junction bases: 8. Germline lookup yields CDR1 MNHEY and CDR2 SMNVEV (reference sequence). This CDR3 region has 16 residues. CDR3 region: CASSLQGAIDNQPQHF. Written as DNA, the CDR3 is TGTGCCAGCAGTTTGCAGGGGGCTATCGATAATCAGCCCCAGCATTTT.

The CDR3 bases are TGTGCCAGCAGCCTAAGGGACATCTCCTACGAGCAGTACTTC. Amino acids: CASSLRDISYEQYF. The rearrangement links TRBV7-6 to TRBJ2-7; D is possibly TRBD1 (6 bases). Trimming shortened V by 5 bases and J by 0 bases, and 11 bases separated the two germline ends. Germline-derived CDR1 and CDR2 are SGHVS and FNYEAQ. The CDR3 covers 14 residues.